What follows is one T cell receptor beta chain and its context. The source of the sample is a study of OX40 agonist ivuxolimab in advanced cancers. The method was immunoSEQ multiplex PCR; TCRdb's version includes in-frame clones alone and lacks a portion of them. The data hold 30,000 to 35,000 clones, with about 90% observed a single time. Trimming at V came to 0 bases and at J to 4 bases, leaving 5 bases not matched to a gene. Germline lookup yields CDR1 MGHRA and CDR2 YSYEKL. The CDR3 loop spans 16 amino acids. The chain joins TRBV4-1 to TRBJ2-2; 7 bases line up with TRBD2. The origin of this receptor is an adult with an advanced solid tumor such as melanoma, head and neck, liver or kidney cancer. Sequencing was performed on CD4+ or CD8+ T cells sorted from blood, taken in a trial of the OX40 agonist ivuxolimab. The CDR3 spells CASSQDFGEGTGELFF. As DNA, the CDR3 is TGCGCCAGCAGCCAAGATTTCGGGGAGGGCACCGGGGAGCTGTTTTTT.